This T cell receptor beta chain was captured in a study of CD8 T cells in Susac syndrome. With 3 bases removed from V and 0 bases from J, the gap between germline ends came to 9 bases. CDR1 and CDR2 (germline): SGHTA, FQGNSA. This CDR3 spans 14 amino acids. The authors carried out high-throughput sequencing of TCR beta. They applied it to CD8+ and CD4+ T cells obtained from blood. The controls were healthy donors who were matched for age and sex. FACS was used to enrich TEMRA cells, whereas the CD8+ and CD4+ T cells were obtained by negative isolation. Notes on the study in general: In its TCR sequencing and HLA analysis, the study acknowledged that the number of individuals was relatively small.

In the case of this clonotype: What it recognizes is unknown.

The RNA input was about 0.45 to 1 ug, and it was reverse transcribed with random hexamers. TCRdb itself ran the immunoSEQ multiplex PCR reads through MiXCR, one entry per CDR3 protein. This table has about 84,000 distinct CDR3 sequences, approximately 95% appearing once. The receptor was derived from a human donor in good health. This chain uses TRBV7-2 with TRBJ2-7; a weak D match, TRBD1 (6 bases). What was sequenced was CD8+ T cells from PBMCs. Here the CDR3 DNA reads TGTGCCAGCAGCTTTGGGGACACCTCCTACGAGCAGTACTTC. This gives the protein CASSFGDTSYEQYF.